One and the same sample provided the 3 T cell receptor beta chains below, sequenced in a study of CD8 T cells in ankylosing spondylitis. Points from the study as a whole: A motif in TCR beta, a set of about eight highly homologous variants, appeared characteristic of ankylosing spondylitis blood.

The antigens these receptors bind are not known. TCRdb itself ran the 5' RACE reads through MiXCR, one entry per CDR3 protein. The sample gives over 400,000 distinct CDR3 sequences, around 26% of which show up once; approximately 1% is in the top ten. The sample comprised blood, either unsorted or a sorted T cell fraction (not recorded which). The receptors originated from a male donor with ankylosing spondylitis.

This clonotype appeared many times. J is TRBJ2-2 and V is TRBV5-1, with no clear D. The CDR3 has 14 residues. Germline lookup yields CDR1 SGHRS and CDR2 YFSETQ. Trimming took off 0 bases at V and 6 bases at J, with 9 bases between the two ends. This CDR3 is CASSLDPGAGELFF. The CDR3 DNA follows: TGCGCCAGCAGCTTGGACCCAGGTGCCGGGGAGCTGTTTTTT.

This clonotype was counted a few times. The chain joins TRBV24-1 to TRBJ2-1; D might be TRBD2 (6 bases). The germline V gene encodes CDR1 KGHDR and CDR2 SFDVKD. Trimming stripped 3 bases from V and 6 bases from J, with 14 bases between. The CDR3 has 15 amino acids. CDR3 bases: TGTGCCACCAGTGATACCCGGGGAGGTCCCAATGAGCAGTTCTTC. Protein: CATSDTRGGPNEQFF.

The CDR3 DNA follows: TGTGCCAGCAGGAAAACTAGCGTAAGCACAGATACGCAGTATTTT. It specifies CASRKTSVSTDTQYF. The chain is built from TRBV7-2 and TRBJ2-3; 7 nucleotides match TRBD2. The V segment lost 6 bases and the J segment 0 bases; nucleotides outside the gene matches: 6. Per germline, CDR1 SGHTA and CDR2 FQGNSA. The CDR3 extends over 15 amino acids.